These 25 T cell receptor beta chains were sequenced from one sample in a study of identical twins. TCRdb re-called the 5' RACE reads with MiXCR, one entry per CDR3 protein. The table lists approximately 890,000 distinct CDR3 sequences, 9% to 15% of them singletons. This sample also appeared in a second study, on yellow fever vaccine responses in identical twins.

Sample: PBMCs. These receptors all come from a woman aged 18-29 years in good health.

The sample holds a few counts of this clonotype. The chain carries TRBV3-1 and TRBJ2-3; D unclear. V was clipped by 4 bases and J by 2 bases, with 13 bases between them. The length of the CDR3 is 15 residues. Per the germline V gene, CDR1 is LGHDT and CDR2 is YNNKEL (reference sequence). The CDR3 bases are TGTGCCAGCAGCCCCGCCCTGGAGTCCACAGATACGCAGTATTTT. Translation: CASSPALESTDTQYF.

The CDR3, as DNA: TGTGCCAGCACCGAGTTTAGGTTGGTGGGCGAGAACACTGAAGCTTTCTTT. Translating gives CASTEFRLVGENTEAFF. The chain carries TRBV12-3 or TRBV12-4 and TRBJ1-1, with D hard to call. Trimming took off 7 bases at V and 1 base at J, with 22 bases between the two ends. The CDR3 sequence is 17 residues long.

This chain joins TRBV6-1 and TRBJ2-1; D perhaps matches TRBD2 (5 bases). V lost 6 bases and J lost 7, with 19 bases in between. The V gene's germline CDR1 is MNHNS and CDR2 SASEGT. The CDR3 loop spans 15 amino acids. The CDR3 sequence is CASSPDSTTWNEQFF. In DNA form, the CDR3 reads TGTGCCAGCAGCCCGGACTCGACAACCTGGAATGAGCAGTTCTTC.

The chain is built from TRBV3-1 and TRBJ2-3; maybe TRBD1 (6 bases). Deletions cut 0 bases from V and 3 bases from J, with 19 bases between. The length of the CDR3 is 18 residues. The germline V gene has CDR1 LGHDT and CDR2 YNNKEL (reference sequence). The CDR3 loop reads CASSQDEWTAARTDTQYF. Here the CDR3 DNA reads TGTGCCAGCAGCCAAGATGAGTGGACAGCGGCGAGGACAGATACGCAGTATTTT.

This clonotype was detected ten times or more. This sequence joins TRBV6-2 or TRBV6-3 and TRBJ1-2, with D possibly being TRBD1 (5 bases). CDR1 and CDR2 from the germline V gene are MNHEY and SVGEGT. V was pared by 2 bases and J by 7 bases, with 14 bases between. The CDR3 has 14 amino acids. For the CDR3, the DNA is TGTGCCAGCAGTTACGACAGTGTTGGACGTGGCTACACCTTC. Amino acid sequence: CASSYDSVGRGYTF.

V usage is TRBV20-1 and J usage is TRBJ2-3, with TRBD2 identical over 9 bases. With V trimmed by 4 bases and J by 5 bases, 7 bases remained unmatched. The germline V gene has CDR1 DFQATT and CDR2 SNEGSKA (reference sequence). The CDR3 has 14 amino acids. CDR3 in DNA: TGCAGTGCTATTGGCGGGAGGGCCGGAGATACGCAGTATTTT. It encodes CSAIGGRAGDTQYF.

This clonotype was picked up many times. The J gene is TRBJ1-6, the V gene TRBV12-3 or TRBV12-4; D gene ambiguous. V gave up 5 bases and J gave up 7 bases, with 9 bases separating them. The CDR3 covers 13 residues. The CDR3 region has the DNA TGTGCCAGCAGTCCCAGAAGAAATTCACCCCTCCACTTT. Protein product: CASSPRRNSPLHF.

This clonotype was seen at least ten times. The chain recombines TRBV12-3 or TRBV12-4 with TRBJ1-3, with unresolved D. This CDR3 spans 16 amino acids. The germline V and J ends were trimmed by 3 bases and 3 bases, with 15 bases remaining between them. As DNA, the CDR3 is TGTGCCAGCAGTTTCGGGCTTTCCACCGGTGGAAACACCATATATTTT. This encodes CASSFGLSTGGNTIYF.

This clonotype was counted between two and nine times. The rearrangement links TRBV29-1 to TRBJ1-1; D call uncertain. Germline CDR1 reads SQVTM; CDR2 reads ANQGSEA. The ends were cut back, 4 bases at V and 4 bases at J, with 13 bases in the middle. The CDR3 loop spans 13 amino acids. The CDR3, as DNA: TGCAGCGTTGTGGCAGACATTGGCACTGAAGCTTTCTTT. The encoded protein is CSVVADIGTEAFF.

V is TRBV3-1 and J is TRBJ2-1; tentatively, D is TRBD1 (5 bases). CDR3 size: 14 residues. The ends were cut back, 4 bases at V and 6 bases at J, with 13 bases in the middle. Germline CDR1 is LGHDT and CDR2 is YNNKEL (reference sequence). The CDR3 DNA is TGTGCCAGCAGCCGTAGGGGCGCCCCCAATGAGCAGTTCTTC. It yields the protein CASSRRGAPNEQFF.

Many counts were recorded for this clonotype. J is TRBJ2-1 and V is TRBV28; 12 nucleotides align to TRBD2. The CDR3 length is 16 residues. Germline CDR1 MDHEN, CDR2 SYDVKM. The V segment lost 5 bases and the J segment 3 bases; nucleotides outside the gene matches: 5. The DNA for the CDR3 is TGTGCCAGCAGTCCGCGGACTAGCGGGATCTACAATGAGCAGTTCTTC. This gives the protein CASSPRTSGIYNEQFF. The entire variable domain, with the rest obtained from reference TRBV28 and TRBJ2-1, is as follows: DVKVTQSSRYLVKRTGEKVFLECVQDMDHENMFWYRQDPGLGLRLIYFSYDVKMKEKGDIPEGYSVSREKKERFSLILESASTNQTSMYLCASSPRTSGIYNEQFFGPGTRLTVL.

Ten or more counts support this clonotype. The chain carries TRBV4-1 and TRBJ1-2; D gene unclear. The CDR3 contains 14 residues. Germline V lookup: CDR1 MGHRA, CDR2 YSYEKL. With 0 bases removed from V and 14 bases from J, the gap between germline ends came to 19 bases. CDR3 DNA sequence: TGCGCCAGCAGCCAAGATCGGTGGCTTGGGTTTTATACCTTC. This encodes CASSQDRWLGFYTF.

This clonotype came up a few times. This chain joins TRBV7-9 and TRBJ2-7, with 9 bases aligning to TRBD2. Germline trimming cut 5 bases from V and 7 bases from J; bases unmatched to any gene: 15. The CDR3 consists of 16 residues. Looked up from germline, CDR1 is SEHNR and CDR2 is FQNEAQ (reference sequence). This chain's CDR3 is CASSPNNGGRAREQYF. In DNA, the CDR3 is TGTGCCAGCAGCCCCAATAATGGCGGGAGGGCCCGTGAGCAGTACTTC.

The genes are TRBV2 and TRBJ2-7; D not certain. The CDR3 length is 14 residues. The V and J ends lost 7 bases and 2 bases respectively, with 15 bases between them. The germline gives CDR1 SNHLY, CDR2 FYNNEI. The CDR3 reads CASTPIGQPYEQYV. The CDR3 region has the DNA TGTGCCAGCACCCCGATTGGGCAGCCCTACGAGCAGTACGTC.

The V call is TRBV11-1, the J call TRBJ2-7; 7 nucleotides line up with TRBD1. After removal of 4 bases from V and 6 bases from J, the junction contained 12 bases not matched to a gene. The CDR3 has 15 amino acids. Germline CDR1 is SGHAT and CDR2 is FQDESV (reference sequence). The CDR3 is CASSWTGSDAIEQYV. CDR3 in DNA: TGTGCCAGCAGCTGGACAGGCTCCGATGCAATCGAGCAGTACGTC.

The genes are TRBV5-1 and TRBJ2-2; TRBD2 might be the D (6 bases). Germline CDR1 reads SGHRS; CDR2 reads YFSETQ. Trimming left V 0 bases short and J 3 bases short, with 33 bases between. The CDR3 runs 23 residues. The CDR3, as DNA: TGCGCCAGCAGCTTGGCCCGGACGGGTCGGGGATCCCGGGAGCTTGTCTACACCGGGGAGCTGTTTTTT. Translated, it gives CASSLARTGRGSRELVYTGELFF.

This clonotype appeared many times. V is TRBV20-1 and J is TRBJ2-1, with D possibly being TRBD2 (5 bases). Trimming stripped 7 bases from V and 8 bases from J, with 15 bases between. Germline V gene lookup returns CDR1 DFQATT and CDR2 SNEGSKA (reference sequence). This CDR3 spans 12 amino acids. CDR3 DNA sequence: TGCAGTGATACCGACGGGGAGCATGAGCAGTTCTTC. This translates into CSDTDGEHEQFF.

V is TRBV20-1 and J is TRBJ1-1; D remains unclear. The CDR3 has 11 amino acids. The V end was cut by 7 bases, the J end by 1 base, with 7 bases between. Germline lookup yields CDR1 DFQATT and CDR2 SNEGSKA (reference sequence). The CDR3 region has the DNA TGCAGTGAAAGCGGGAACACTGAAGCTTTCTTT. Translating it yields CSESGNTEAFF.

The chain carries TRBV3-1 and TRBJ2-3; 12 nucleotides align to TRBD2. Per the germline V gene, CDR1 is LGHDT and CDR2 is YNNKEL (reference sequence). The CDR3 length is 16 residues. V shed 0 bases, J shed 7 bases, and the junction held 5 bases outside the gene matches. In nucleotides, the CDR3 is TGTGCCAGCAGCCAAGATTCGCTAGCGGGAGGGTATACGCAGTATTTT. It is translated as CASSQDSLAGGYTQYF.

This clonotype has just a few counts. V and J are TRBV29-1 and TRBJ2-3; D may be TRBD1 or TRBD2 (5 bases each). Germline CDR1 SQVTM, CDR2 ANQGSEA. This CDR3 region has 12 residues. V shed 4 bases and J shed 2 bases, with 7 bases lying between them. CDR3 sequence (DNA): TGCAGCGTTGGAGGGGCCACAGATACGCAGTATTTT. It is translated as CSVGGATDTQYF.

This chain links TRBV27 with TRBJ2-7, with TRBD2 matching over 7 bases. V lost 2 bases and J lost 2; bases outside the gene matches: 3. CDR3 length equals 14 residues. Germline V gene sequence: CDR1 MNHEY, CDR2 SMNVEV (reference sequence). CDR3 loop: CASSLARGAYEQYF. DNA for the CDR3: TGTGCCAGCAGTTTAGCCCGGGGGGCCTACGAGCAGTACTTC.

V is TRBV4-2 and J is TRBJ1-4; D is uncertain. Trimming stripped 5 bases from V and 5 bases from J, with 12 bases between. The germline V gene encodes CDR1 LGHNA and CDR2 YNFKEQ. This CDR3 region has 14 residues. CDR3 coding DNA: TGTGCCAGCAGCTCCGGGAGTAAAAATGAAAAACTGTTTTTT. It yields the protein CASSSGSKNEKLFF.

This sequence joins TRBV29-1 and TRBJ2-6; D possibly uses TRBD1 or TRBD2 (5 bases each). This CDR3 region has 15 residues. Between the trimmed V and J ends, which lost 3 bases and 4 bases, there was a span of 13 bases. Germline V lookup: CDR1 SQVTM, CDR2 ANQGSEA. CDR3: CSVDGPGTGANVLTF. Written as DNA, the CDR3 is TGCAGCGTTGACGGGCCAGGGACCGGGGCCAACGTCCTGACTTTC.

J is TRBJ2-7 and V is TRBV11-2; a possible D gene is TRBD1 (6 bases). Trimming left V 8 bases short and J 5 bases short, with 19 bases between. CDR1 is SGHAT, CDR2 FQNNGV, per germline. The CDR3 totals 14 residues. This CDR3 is CASRELGGSHEQYF. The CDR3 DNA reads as TGTGCCAGCCGTGAGCTAGGGGGTTCTCACGAGCAGTACTTC.

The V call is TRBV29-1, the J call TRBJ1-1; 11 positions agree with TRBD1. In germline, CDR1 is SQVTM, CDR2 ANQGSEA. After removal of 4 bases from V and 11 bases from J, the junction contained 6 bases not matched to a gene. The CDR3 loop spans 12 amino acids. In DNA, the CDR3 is TGCAGCGTTGCCGGGACAGGGGGAAACGCTTTCTTT. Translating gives CSVAGTGGNAFF.